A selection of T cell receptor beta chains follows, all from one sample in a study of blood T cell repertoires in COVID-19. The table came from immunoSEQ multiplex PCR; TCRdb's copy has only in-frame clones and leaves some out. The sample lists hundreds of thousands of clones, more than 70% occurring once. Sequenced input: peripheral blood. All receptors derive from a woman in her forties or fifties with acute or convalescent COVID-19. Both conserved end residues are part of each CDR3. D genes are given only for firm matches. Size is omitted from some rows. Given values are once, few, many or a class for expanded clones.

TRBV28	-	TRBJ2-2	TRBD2	CASSLIWRTSGSPGELFF	TGTGCCAGCAGTTTGATCTGGAGGACTAGCGGGAGTCCCGGGGAGCTGTTTTTT
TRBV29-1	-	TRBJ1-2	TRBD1	CSVGRDRSYGYTF	TGCAGCGTTGGACGGGACAGATCCTATGGCTACACCTTC
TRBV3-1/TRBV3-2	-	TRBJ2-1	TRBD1	CASSPWDRGSYNEQFF	TGTGCCAGCAGCCCCTGGGACAGGGGATCCTACAATGAGCAGTTCTTC
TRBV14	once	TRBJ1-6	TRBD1	CASSQDRGITPLHF	TGTGCCAGCAGCCAGGACAGGGGTATTACACCCCTCCACTTT
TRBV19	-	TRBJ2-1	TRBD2	CASGLAGGSSYNEQFF	TGTGCCAGTGGGCTAGCGGGGGGGAGCTCCTACAATGAGCAGTTCTTC
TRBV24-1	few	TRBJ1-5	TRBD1	CATSRGQSNQPQHF	TGTGCCACCAGTCGGGGACAGAGCAATCAGCCCCAGCATTTT
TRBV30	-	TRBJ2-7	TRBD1	CAWSVALNNRGRRNEQYF	TGTGCCTGGAGTGTAGCTCTAAACAACAGGGGGCGAAGAAACGAGCAGTACTTC
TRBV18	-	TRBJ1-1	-	CASSPSNQLNTEAFF	TGTGCCAGCTCACCATCTAACCAATTGAACACTGAAGCTTTCTTT
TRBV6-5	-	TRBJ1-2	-	CASSTSRDGYTF	-
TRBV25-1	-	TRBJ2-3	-	CASGRADTQYF	TGTGCCAGTGGCAGGGCAGATACGCAGTATTTT
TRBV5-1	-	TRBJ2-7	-	CASSYGVGGNEQYF	TGCGCCAGCAGCTACGGTGTTGGGGGGAACGAGCAGTACTTC
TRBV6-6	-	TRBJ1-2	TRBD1	CASSSTGPGYTF	TGTGCCAGCAGTTCGACAGGGCCTGGCTACACCTTC
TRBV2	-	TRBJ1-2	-	CASGTGQFYGYTF	TGTGCCAGCGGCACCGGACAGTTTTATGGCTACACCTTC
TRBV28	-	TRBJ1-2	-	CASSLGQWYGYTF	TGTGCCAGCAGTTTAGGACAGTGGTATGGCTACACCTTC
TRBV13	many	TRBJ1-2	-	CASSLYNRDNYGYTF	TGTGCCAGCAGCTTATATAACAGAGACAACTATGGCTACACCTTC
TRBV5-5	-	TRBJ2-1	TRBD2	CASRRGLAGGNEQFF	TGTGCCAGCCGGCGGGGACTAGCGGGAGGCAATGAGCAGTTCTTC
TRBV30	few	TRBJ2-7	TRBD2	CAWSLRGGRSYEQYF	TGTGCCTGGAGCCTTAGGGGAGGGAGGTCCTACGAGCAGTACTTC
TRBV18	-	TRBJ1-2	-	CASSPSQANYGYTF	TGTGCCAGCTCACCGTCACAGGCTAACTATGGCTACACCTTC
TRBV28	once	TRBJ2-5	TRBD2	CASTEIAGRQETQYF	TGTGCCAGTACTGAAATAGCGGGGCGCCAAGAGACCCAGTACTTC
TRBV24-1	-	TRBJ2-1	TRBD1	CATSDSRGQGNNEQFF	TGTGCCACCAGTGATTCCCGGGGACAGGGCAACAATGAGCAGTTCTTC
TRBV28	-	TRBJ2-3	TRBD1	CASSPRDRAADTQYF	TGTGCCAGCAGTCCACGGGACAGGGCCGCAGATACGCAGTATTTT
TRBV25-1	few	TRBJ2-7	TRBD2	CASSESPAGSYEQYF	TGTGCCAGCAGTGAATCACCAGCGGGATCCTACGAGCAGTACTTC
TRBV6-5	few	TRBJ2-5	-	CASSPGNLKETQYF	TGTGCCAGCAGTCCAGGGAACCTAAAAGAGACCCAGTACTTC
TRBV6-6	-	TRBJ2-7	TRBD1	CASSPMTGDEQYF	TGTGCCAGCAGCCCTATGACAGGGGACGAGCAGTACTTC
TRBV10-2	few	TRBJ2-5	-	CASSQTGLETQYF	TGCGCCAGCAGTCAAACAGGGCTAGAGACCCAGTACTTC
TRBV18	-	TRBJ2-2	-	CASSEIGELFF	TGTGCCAGCTCCGAGATCGGGGAGCTGTTTTTT
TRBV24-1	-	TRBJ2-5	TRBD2	CATSDSGGGPQETQYF	TGTGCCACCAGTGATTCGGGGGGAGGACCCCAAGAGACCCAGTACTTC
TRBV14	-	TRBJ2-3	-	CASSQVGVNTDTQYF	TGTGCCAGCAGCCAAGTCGGTGTAAACACAGATACGCAGTATTTT
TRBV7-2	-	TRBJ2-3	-	CASSLEERVGTDTQYF	TGTGCCAGCAGCTTAGAGGAGCGGGTGGGCACAGATACGCAGTATTTT
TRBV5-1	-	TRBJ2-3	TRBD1	CASKTGPPTDTQYF	TGCGCCAGCAAGACAGGGCCCCCCACAGATACGCAGTATTTT
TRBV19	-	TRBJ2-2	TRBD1	CASRTGGAATGELFF	TGTGCCAGTAGAACAGGGGGCGCGGCCACCGGGGAGCTGTTTTTT
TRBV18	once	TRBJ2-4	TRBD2	CASSPYSSGSTKNIQYF	TGTGCCAGCTCACCCTACTCTAGCGGGAGTACCAAAAACATTCAGTACTTC
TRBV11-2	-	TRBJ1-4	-	CASSLDFASTNEKLFF	TGTGCCAGCAGCTTAGATTTTGCGTCAACTAATGAAAAACTGTTTTTT
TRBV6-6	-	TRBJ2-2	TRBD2	CASSGLAGAATGELFF	TGTGCCAGCAGCGGACTAGCGGGAGCGGCCACCGGGGAGCTGTTTTTT
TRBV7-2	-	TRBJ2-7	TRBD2	CASSFSSGGLSYEQYF	TGTGCCAGCAGCTTCTCAAGCGGGGGATTGTCCTACGAGCAGTACTTC
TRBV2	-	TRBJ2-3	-	CASSRPGQTTDTQYF	TGTGCCAGCAGTCGCCCAGGACAGACCACAGATACGCAGTATTTT
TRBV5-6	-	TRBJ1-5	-	CASSLTSSNQPQHF	TGTGCCAGCAGCTTGACATCTAGCAATCAGCCCCAGCATTTT
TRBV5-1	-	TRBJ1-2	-	CASSFDNRQNYGYTF	TGCGCCAGCAGCTTTGATAACAGACAGAACTATGGCTACACCTTC
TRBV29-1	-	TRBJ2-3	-	CSVARDTPTDTQYF	TGCAGCGTGGCCCGGGACACCCCCACAGATACGCAGTATTTT
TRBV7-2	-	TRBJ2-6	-	CASSLDSNSGANVLTF	TGTGCCAGCAGCCTCGACAGCAACTCTGGGGCCAACGTCCTGACTTTC
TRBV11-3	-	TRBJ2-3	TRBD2	CASSLSGRTSGRADDTQYF	TGTGCCAGCAGCTTAAGCGGACGGACTAGCGGGAGGGCCGATGATACGCAGTATTTT
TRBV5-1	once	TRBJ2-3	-	CASSPLAGTDTQYF	TGCGCCAGCAGCCCTCTGGCGGGAACAGATACGCAGTATTTT
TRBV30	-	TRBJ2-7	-	CAWRESLATYEQYF	TGTGCCTGGAGAGAGAGTCTAGCCACCTACGAGCAGTACTTC
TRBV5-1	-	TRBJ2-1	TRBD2	CASSPLRGGPGNEQFF	TGCGCCAGCAGCCCTCTTAGGGGAGGGCCAGGAAATGAGCAGTTCTTC
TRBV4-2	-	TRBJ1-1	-	CASSQDSGHRLNTEAFF	TGTGCCAGCAGCCAAGATTCCGGACACCGGTTGAACACTGAAGCTTTCTTT
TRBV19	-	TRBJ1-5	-	CASSITSSGQPQHF	TGTGCCAGTAGTATAACAAGTTCAGGTCAGCCCCAGCATTTT
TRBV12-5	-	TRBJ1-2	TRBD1	CASGLDRQGDYYGYTF	TGTGCTAGTGGTTTGGATCGACAGGGTGATTACTATGGCTACACCTTC
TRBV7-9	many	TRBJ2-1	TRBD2	CASSLARGSGSNEQFF	TGTGCCAGCAGCTTAGCCCGTGGTAGCGGGAGCAATGAGCAGTTCTTC
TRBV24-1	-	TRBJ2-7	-	CATSDGGVGSYEQYF	TGTGCCACCAGTGATGGCGGGGTAGGCTCCTACGAGCAGTACTTC
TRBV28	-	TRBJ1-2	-	CASSHNYGYTF	TGTGCCAGCAGTCATAACTATGGCTACACCTTC
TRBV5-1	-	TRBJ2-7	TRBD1	CASSSSTGSSYEQYF	TGCGCCAGCAGCTCCTCGACAGGGAGCTCCTACGAGCAGTACTTC
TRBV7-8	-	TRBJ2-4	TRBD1	CASSLALGQGQNIQYF	TGTGCCAGCAGCTTAGCTTTAGGACAGGGGCAAAACATTCAGTACTTC
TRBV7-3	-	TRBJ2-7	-	CASSPASGEQYF	TGTGCCAGCAGCCCCGCCTCGGGCGAGCAGTACTTC
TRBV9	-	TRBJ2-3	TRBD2	CASSVRAGGSTDTQYF	TGTGCCAGCAGCGTCCGTGCGGGAGGGTCCACAGATACGCAGTATTTT
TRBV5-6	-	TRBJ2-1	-	CASSLVGGEEQFF	TGTGCCAGCAGCTTGGTGGGGGGTGAGGAGCAGTTCTTC
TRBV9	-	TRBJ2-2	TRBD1	CASSPHRGRDTGELFF	TGTGCCAGCAGCCCACACAGGGGGCGCGACACCGGGGAGCTGTTTTTT
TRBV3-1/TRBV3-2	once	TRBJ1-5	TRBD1	CASSLRPTGGGNQPQHF	TGTGCCAGCAGCCTACGACCGACAGGGGGCGGAAATCAGCCCCAGCATTTT
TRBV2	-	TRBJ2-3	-	CASAATSGWGNTDTQYF	TGTGCCAGCGCAGCTACCAGCGGGTGGGGAAACACAGATACGCAGTATTTT